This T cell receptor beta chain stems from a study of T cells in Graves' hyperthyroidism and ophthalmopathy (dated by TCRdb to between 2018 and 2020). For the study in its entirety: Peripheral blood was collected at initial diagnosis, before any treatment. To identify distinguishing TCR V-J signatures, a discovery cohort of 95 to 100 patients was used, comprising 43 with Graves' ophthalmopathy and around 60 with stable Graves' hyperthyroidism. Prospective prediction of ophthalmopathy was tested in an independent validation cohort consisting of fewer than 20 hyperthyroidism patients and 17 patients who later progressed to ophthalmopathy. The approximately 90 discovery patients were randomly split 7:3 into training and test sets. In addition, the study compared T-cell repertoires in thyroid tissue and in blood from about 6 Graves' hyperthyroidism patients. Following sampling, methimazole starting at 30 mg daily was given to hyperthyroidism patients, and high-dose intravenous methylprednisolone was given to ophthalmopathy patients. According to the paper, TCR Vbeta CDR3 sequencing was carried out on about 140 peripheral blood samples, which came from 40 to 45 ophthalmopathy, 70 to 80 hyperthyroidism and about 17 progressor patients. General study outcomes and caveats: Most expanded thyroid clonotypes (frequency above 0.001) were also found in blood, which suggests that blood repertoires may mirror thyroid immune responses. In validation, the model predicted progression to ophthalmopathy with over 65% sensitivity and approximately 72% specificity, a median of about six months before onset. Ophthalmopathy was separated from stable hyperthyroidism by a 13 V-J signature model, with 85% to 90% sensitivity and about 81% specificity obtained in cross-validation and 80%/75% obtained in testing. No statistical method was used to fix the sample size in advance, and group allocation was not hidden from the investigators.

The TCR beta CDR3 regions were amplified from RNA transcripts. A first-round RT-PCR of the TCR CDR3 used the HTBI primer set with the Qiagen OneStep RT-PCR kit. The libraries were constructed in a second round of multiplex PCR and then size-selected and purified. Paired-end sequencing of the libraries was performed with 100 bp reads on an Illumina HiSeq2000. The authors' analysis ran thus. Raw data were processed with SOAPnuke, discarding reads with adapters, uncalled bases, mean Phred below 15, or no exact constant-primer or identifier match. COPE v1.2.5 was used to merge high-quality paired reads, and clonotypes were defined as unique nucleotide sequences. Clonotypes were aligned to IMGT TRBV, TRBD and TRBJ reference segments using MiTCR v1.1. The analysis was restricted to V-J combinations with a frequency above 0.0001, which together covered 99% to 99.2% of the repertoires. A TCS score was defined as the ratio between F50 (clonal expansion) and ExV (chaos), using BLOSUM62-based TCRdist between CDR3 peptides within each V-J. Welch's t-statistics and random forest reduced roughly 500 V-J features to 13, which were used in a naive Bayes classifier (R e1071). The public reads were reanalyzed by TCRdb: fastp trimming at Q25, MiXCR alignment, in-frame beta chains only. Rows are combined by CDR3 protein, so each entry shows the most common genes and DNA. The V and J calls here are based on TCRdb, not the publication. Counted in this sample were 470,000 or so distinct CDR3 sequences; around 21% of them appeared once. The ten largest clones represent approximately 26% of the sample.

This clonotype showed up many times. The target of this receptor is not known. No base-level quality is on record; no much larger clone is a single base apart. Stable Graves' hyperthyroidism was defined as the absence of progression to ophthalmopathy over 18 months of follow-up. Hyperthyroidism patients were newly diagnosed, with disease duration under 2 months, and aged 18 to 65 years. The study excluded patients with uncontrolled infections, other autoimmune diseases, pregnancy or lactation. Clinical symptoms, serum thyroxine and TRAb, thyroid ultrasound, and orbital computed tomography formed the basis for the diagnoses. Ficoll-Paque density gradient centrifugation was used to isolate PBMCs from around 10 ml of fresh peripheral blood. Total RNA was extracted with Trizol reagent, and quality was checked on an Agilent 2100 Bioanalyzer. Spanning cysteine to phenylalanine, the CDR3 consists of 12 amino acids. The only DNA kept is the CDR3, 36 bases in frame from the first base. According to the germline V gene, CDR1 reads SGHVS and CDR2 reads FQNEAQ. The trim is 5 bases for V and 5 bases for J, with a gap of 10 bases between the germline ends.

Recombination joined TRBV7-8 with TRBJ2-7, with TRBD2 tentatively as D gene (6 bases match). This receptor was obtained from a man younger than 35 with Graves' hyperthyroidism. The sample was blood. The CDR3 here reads CASSTGVHEQYF. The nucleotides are TGTGCCAGCAGCACGGGGGTCCACGAGCAGTACTTC.